The T cell receptor beta chain described here comes from a study of T cell responses to AZD1222 COVID-19 vaccine. V shed 0 bases and J 7 bases; nucleotides not matched to a gene: 9. CDR3 length: 16 residues. Generated by immunoSEQ multiplex PCR, the TCRdb table keeps only in-frame clones and is missing some. The sample holds more than 90,000 clones, about 90% seen once. The sequence was collected from an adult who received the AZD1222 COVID-19 vaccine. Sequencing was performed on peripheral blood, taken 28 days after the second AZD1222 dose. The chain recombines TRBV23-1 with TRBJ2-7; 10 bases fit TRBD2. TRBV23-1 is an open reading frame whose function is uncertain. The CDR3 nucleotides are TGCGCCAGCAGTCAATCGCCTAGCGGGAGACTAAGAGAGCAGTACTTC. Translated: CASSQSPSGRLREQYF.